This T cell receptor (beta chain) was found in a study of blood T cell repertoires in COVID-19. The wider study: The United States, Italy and Spain were the sources of the acute and convalescent COVID-19 samples. Sample material is recorded as cDNA or gDNA derived from T cells, B-cell-depleted T cells, or PBMCs.

Study processing details: It was from reference gene primer amplification that nucleated cell counts were estimated. Profiling relied on immunoSEQ multiplex PCR, and the TCRdb table lists in-frame clones only, not all of them. The V and J calls and clone size come from that table; D and trimming were worked out from the DNA. The data contain about 130,000 clones, around 80% of them seen just once; the ten biggest clones take up 11%. CDR3 length: 17 residues. V was shortened by 5 bases and J by 0 bases, with 19 bases between the two germline ends. CDR1 MNHNY and CDR2 SVGAGI come from the germline V gene (reference sequence).

The TCR originated in a man in his sixties who had recovered from COVID-19. The chain is built from TRBV6-6 and TRBJ1-2, with D tentatively TRBD1 (6 bases). The sequencing input was peripheral blood. In nucleotides, the CDR3 is TGTGCCAGCAGTCTGACCCCATACAGGGTCTCTAACTATGGCTACACCTTC. Its protein product is CASSLTPYRVSNYGYTF.